This entry describes one T cell receptor (beta chain). This receptor's antigen is unknown. Per-nucleotide qualities are absent, and no much larger clonotype sits a single base away. This sample was taken from a study of brain T cells in children with intractable seizures (dated by TCRdb to about 2021). Background on the whole study: Resected brain tissue from 45 to 60 pediatric epilepsy surgery cases was first screened for immune gene transcripts using a NanoString immunology panel. About 70% of the 12 selected surgery cases also had pre-surgery blood sequenced, which left four cases with brain tissue only.

TCR beta chain sequences were generated from genomic DNA using the immunoSEQ assay. Under the source paper's analysis protocol: CDR3 sequences that did not begin with the conserved framework cysteine at position 104 were removed manually. Clonality was calculated as one minus the normalized Shannon's Diversity Index, with values ranging from 0 (maximal diversity) to 1 (oligoclonal). Chi-squared comparison-of-proportions tests assessed whether the same CDR3 differed in frequency between samples, such as brain versus blood. Public clonotypes were identified by searching immuneACCESS, and similarity to known antiviral clonotypes was assessed with the VDJdb browser. The source is immuneACCESS, and TCRdb retained only in-frame sequences with V and J called. Part of the clones is not carried over; for the studies checked, unresolved V genes explain less than half of this, and the remainder is unexplained. V, J and clone size are those of that table, while D and trimming were read from the DNA. This sample holds about 22,000 clones; under 95% were observed only once. The ten most abundant clones make up around 6% of the sample.

In the paper's terms, the time point label means: resected brain tissue, or blood drawn just prior to surgery. The surgery cases that showed the highest brain T cell transcript signatures were chosen for TCR beta chain sequencing of brain tissue, and of blood when it was available. Patients had been treated with at least one anti-epileptic drug before surgery. The TCR-sequenced patients were children whose drug-resistant epilepsy was caused by tuberous sclerosis complex, focal cortical dysplasia, Rasmussen encephalitis or hemimegalencephaly. Blood samples were collected immediately before the epilepsy surgery. The Monarch genomic DNA purification kit was used to extract bulk genomic DNA from unsorted brain tissue and from whole blood. The study at large found these results: Viral specificity was inferred solely from CDR3 sequence similarity, and the HCMV serostatus of the patients was not known. Sequencing depth differed between pre- and post-surgery blood, so clones missing from the pre-surgery sample may reflect undersampling.

This sequence originates from a boy between 10 and 17 years old with focal cortical dysplasia and intractable seizures. The sample in question was peripheral blood, obtained at surgery.

This receptor carries the CDR3 CASSFGRDQFF. In nucleotide form, the sequence is TGTGCCAGCAGCTTCGGACGGGATCAGTTCTTC. The sequence is built from TRBV7-6 and TRBJ2-1; a tentative D call is TRBD2 (5 bases match). The CDR3 holds 11 amino acids from the cysteine to the phenylalanine. Only CDR3 DNA remains: 33 bases, in frame from the first base. From a lookup of the germline V gene, CDR1 and CDR2 are SGHVS and FNYEAQ. V is clipped by 3 bases and J by 13 bases, and the sequence between their germline boundaries is 10 bases long.